A selection of T cell receptor beta chains follows, all from one sample in a study of blood T cell repertoires in COVID-19. Sequencing was performed with immunoSEQ multiplex PCR; in TCRdb, only in-frame clones are kept and a portion is missing. The repertoire holds about 490,000 clones, with over 75% as singletons. Sequences were obtained from peripheral blood. All receptors derive from a human donor in a cohort sampled during active COVID-19. CDR3s include the opening cysteine and the closing phenylalanine or tryptophan. A D gene is named only where the DNA matches it firmly. A clone size is listed for some rows: how often the clone was seen (once, few, many), or a class if it is expanded.

clone_size: -
v_call: TRBV7-2
d_call: -
j_call: TRBJ2-1
cdr3_aa: CASSLANRGSYNEQFF
cdr3_nt: TGTGCCAGCAGCTTAGCGAATCGCGGTTCCTACAATGAGCAGTTCTTC

clone_size: once
v_call: TRBV4-2
d_call: TRBD2
j_call: TRBJ2-1
cdr3_aa: CASSPTQPSGGTYNEQFF
cdr3_nt: TGTGCCAGCAGCCCAACCCAGCCTAGCGGGGGGACCTACAATGAGCAGTTCTTC

clone_size: -
v_call: TRBV19
d_call: TRBD2
j_call: TRBJ2-1
cdr3_aa: CASTLTSGGTRFF
cdr3_nt: TGTGCCAGTACCCTTACTAGCGGGGGGACACGGTTCTTC

clone_size: once
v_call: TRBV9
d_call: -
j_call: TRBJ1-5
cdr3_aa: CASSPSGYSNQPQHF
cdr3_nt: TGTGCCAGCAGCCCCTCGGGATATAGCAATCAGCCCCAGCATTTT

clone_size: -
v_call: TRBV2
d_call: TRBD1
j_call: TRBJ1-2
cdr3_aa: CASNPRQGSYGYTF
cdr3_nt: TGTGCCAGCAACCCCCGACAGGGCAGCTATGGCTACACCTTC

clone_size: once
v_call: TRBV12-3/TRBV12-4
d_call: TRBD1
j_call: TRBJ1-2
cdr3_aa: CASSSTGVGGYTF
cdr3_nt: TGTGCCAGCAGTTCCACAGGGGTTGGCGGCTACACCTTC

clone_size: -
v_call: TRBV28
d_call: -
j_call: TRBJ2-7
cdr3_aa: CASSFGRGSSYKQYF
cdr3_nt: TGTGCCAGCAGTTTTGGGAGGGGGAGCTCCTACAAGCAGTACTTC

clone_size: -
v_call: TRBV19
d_call: -
j_call: TRBJ2-1
cdr3_aa: CASSDLSAGFYNEQFF
cdr3_nt: TGTGCCAGTAGTGACCTATCGGCAGGGTTCTACAATGAGCAGTTCTTC

clone_size: -
v_call: TRBV24-1
d_call: TRBD1
j_call: TRBJ1-2
cdr3_aa: CATSDLQGDRGPHTF
cdr3_nt: TGTGCCACCAGTGATTTGCAGGGGGACAGGGGGCCCCACACCTTC

clone_size: -
v_call: TRBV7-9
d_call: -
j_call: TRBJ2-3
cdr3_aa: CASSLGPRGSGITDTQYF
cdr3_nt: TGTGCCAGCAGCTTAGGCCCTAGGGGGAGTGGTATCACAGATACGCAGTATTTT